The clone carrying this T cell receptor beta chain was seen only a few times. Its antigen is as yet unknown. This record belongs to a study of glioma-infiltrating T cells. Findings and limits, study-wide: Tissue and blood shared very few CDR3 sequences. Tissue-blood divergence was below expectation in non-neoplastic patients, above in gliomas.

The CDR3 extends over 15 amino acids. With V trimmed by 7 bases and J by 3 bases, 6 bases remained unmatched. The germline V gene encodes CDR1 MDHEN and CDR2 SYDVKM. Amplification of TCR alpha and beta CDR3 regions from RNA used iRepertoire nested multiplex PCR. A single record per CDR3 protein comes from TCRdb applying MiXCR to the multiplex PCR reads. Here the sample spans some 150,000 distinct CDR3 sequences, 39% being singletons. The sample was glioma tissue, nonneoplastic brain tissue, or PBMCs (not recorded which). The chain joins TRBV28 to TRBJ2-6; 7 positions agree with TRBD1. The sequence derives from a human donor with low-grade glioma or glioblastoma, undergoing nonglioma brain surgery, or in good health (not recorded which). The CDR3 reads CASKGGADGANVLTF. The CDR3 DNA sequence: TGTGCCAGCAAAGGGGGCGCGGATGGGGCCAACGTCCTGACTTTC.